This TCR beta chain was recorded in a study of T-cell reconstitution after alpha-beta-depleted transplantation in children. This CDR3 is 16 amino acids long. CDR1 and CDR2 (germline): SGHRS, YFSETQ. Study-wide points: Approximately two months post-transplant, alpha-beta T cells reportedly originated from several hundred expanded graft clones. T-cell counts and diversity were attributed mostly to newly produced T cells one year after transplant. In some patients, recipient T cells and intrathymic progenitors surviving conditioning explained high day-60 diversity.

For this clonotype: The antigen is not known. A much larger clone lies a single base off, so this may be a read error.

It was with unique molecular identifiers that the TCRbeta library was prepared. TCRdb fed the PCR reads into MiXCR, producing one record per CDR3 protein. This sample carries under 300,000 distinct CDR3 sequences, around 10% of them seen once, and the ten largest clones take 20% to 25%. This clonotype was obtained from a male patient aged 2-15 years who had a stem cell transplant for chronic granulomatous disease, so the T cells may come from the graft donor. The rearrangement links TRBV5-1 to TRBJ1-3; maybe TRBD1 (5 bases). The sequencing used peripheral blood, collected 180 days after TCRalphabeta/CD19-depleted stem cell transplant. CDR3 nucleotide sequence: TGCGACAGCAGCTTGGAAGCGACAGAAGCTGGAAACACCATATATTTT. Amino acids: CDSSLEATEAGNTIYF.